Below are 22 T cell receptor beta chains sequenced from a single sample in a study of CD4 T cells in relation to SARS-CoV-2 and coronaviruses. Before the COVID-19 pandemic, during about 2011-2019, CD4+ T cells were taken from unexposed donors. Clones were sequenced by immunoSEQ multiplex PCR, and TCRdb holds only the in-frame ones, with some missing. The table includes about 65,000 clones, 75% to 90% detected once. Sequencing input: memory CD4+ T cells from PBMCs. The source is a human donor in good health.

The CDR3 is CASSSTGAGYTIYF. As DNA, the CDR3 is TGTGCCAGCAGTTCCACGGGGGCCGGGTACACCATATATTTT. The chain is built from TRBV28 and TRBJ1-3, with a weak D call TRBD1 (6 bases). With 4 bases removed from V and 8 bases from J, the gap between germline ends came to 15 bases. Germline V gene sequence: CDR1 MDHEN, CDR2 SYDVKM. The CDR3 length is 14 residues.

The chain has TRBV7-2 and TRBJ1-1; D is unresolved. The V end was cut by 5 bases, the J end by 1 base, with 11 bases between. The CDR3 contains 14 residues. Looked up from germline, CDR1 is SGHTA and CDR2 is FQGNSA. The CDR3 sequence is CASSPTRGNTEAFF. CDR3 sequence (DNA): TGTGCCAGCAGCCCCACCCGGGGGAACACTGAAGCTTTCTTT. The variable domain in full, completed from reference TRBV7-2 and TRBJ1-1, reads GAGVSQSPSNKVTEKGKDVELRCDPISGHTALYWYRQSLGQGLEFLIYFQGNSAPDKSGLPSDRFSAERTGGSVSTLTIQRTQQEDSAVYLCASSPTRGNTEAFFGQGTRLTVV.

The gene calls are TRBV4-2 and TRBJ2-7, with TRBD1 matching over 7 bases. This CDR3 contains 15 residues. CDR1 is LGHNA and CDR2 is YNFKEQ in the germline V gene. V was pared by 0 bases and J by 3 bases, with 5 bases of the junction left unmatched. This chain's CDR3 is CASSQEPRGYYEQYF. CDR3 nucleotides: TGTGCCAGCAGCCAAGAGCCCAGGGGGTACTACGAGCAGTACTTC.

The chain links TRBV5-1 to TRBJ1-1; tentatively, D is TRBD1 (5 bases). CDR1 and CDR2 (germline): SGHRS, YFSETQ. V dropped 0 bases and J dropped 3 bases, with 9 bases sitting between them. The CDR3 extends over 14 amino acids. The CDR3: CASSLVGGDTEAFF. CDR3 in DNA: TGCGCCAGCAGCTTGGTCGGGGGGGACACTGAAGCTTTCTTT.

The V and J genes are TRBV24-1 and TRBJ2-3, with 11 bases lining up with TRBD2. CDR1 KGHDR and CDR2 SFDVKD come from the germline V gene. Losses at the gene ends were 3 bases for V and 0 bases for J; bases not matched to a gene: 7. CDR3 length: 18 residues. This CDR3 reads CATSDPRRTSGSTDTQYF. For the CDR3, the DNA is TGTGCCACCAGTGATCCCCGCCGGACTAGCGGGAGCACAGATACGCAGTATTTT.

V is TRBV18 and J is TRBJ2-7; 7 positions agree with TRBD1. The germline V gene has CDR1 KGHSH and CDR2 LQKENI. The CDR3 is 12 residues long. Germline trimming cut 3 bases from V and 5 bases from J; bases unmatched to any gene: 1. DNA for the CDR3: TGTGCCAGCTCACCTACAGGGGACGAGCAGTACTTC. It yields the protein CASSPTGDEQYF.

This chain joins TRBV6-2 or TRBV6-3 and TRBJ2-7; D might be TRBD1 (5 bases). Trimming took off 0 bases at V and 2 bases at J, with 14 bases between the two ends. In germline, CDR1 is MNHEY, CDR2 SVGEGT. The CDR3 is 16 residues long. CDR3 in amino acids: CASSYSIQGFAYEQYF. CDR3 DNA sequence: TGTGCCAGCAGTTACTCTATCCAGGGCTTTGCCTACGAGCAGTACTTC.

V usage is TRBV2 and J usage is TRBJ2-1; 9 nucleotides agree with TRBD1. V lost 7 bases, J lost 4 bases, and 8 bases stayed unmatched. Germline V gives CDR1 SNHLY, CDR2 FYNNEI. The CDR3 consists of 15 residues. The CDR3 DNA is TGTGCCAGCAACCAACCGACAGGGGGTTACAATGAGCAGTTCTTC. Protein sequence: CASNQPTGGYNEQFF. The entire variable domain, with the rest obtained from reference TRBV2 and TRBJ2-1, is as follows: EPEVTQTPSHQVTQMGQEVILRCVPISNHLYFYWYRQILGQKVEFLVSFYNNEISEKSEIFDDQFSVERPDGSNFTLKIRSTKLEDSAMYFCASNQPTGGYNEQFFGPGTRLTVL.

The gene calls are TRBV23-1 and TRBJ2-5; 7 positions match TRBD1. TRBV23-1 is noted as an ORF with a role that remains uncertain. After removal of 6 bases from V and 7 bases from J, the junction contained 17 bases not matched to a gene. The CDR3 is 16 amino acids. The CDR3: CASRPKHRDSSGTQYF. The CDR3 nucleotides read TGCGCCAGCAGACCCAAACACCGGGACAGTTCGGGGACCCAGTACTTC.

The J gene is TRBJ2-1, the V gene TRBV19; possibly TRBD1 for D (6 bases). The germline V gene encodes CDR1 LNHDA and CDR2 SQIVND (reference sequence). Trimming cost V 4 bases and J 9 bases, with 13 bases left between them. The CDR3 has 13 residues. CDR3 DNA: TGTGCCAGTAGTACCCTCACAGGGAGTGAGCAGTTCTTC. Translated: CASSTLTGSEQFF.

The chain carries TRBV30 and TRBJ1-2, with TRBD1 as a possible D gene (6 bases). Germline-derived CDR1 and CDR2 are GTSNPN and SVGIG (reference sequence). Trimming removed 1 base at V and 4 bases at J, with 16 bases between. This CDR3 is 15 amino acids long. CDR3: CAWSEVPGAGYGYTF. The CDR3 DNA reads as TGTGCCTGGAGTGAGGTTCCAGGGGCAGGCTATGGCTACACCTTC.

For the CDR3, the DNA is TGCGCCAGCAGCGGAGCTGCAACTAATGAAAAACTGTTTTTT. This sequence encodes CASSGAATNEKLFF. The chain joins TRBV5-1 to TRBJ1-4; D remains unclear. This CDR3 has 14 residues. V was shortened by 4 bases and J by 0 bases, with 7 bases between the two germline ends. Per germline, CDR1 SGHRS and CDR2 YFSETQ. The entire variable domain, with the rest obtained from reference TRBV5-1 and TRBJ1-4, is as follows: KAGVTQTPRYLIKTRGQQVTLSCSPISGHRSVSWYQQTPGQGLQFLFEYFSETQRNKGNFPGRFSGRQFSNSRSEMNVSTLELGDSALYLCASSGAATNEKLFFGSGTQLSVL.

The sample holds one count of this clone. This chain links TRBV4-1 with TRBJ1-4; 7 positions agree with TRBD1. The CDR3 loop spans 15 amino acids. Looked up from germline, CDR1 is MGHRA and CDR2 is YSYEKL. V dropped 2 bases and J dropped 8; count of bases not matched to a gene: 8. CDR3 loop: CASSQMTGINEKLFF. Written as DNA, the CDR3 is TGCGCCAGCAGCCAAATGACAGGGATTAACGAAAAACTGTTTTTT.

This chain's CDR3 is CASSLLRGTGELFF. Written as DNA, the CDR3 is TGTGCCAGCAGCCTACTCAGGGGTACCGGGGAGCTGTTTTTT. The chain is built from TRBV7-9 and TRBJ2-2; D may be TRBD1 (6 bases). Trimming shortened V by 5 bases and J by 5 bases, and 12 bases separated the two germline ends. The CDR3 covers 14 residues. The germline V gene has CDR1 SEHNR and CDR2 FQNEAQ (reference sequence).

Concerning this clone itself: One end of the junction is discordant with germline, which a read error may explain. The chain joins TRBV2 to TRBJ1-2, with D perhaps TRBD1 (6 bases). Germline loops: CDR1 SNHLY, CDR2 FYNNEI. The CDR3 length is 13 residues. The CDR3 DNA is TGTGCCAGCAGACTTGGACAGACCGGGCCCCCCGCCTTC. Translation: CASRLGQTGPPAF.

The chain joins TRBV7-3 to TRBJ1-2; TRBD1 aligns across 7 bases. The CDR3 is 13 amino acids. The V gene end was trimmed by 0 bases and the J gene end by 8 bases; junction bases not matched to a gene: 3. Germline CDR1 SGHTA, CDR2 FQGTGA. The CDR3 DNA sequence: TGTGCCAGCAGCTTAACAGGGGGCTTGGGCTACACCTTC. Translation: CASSLTGGLGYTF.

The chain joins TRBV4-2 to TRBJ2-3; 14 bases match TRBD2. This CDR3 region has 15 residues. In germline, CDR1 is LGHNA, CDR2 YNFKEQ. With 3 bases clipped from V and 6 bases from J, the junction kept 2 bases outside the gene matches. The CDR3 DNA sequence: TGTGCCAGCAGCCAGACTAGCGGGAGGGCGGATACGCAGTATTTT. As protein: CASSQTSGRADTQYF.

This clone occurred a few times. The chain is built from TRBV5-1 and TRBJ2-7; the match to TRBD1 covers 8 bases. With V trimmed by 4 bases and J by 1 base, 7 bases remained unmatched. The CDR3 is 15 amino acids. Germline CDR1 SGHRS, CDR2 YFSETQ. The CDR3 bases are TGCGCCAGCAGCGTCAGACAGGGGTTTTCCTACGAGCAGTACTTC. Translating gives CASSVRQGFSYEQYF.

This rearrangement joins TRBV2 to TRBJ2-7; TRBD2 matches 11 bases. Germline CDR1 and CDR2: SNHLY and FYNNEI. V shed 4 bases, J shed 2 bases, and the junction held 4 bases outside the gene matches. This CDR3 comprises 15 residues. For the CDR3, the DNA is TGTGCCAGCAGTGCCAGACTAGCGGGGACCTACGAGCAGTACTTC. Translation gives CASSARLAGTYEQYF.

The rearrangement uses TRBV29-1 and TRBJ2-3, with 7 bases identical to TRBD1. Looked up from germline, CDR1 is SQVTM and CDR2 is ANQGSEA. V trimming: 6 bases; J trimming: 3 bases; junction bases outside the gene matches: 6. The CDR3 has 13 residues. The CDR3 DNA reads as TGCAGCGTCGAGGAACAGGGGACAGATACGCAGTATTTT. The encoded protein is CSVEEQGTDTQYF.

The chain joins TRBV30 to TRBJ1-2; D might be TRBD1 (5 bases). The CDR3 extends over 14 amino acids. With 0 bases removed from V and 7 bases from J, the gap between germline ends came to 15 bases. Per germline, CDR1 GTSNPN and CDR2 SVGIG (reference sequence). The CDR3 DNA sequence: TGTGCCTGGAGTGTACCCTCAAGGGGCGGTGGCTACACCTTC. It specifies CAWSVPSRGGGYTF.

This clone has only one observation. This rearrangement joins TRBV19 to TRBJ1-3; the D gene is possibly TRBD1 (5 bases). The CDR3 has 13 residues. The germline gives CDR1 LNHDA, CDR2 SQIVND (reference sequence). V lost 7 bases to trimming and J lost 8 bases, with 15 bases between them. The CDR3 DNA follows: TGTGCCAGTACTGGGGACCAGTCGGACACCATATATTTT. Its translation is CASTGDQSDTIYF.